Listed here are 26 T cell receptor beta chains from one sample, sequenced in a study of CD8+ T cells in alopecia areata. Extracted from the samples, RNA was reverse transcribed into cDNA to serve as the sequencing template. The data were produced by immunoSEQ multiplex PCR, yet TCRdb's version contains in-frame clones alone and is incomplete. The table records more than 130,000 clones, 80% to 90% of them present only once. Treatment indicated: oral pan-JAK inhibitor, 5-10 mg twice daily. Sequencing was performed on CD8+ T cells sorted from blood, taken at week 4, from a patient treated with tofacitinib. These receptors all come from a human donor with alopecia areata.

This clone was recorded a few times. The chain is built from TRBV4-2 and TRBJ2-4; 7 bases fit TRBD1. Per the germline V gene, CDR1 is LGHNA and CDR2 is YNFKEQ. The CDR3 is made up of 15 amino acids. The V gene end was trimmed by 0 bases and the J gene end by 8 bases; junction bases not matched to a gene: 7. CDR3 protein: CASSQETGAVDIQYF. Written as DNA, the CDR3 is TGTGCCAGCAGCCAAGAAACAGGGGCGGTGGACATTCAGTACTTC.

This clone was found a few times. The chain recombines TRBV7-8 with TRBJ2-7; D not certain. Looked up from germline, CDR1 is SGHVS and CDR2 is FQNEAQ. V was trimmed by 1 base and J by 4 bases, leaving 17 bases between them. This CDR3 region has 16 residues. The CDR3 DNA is TGTGCCAGCAGCTTAGACGGTCCCAGAATTCGGTACGAGCAGTACTTC. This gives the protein CASSLDGPRIRYEQYF.

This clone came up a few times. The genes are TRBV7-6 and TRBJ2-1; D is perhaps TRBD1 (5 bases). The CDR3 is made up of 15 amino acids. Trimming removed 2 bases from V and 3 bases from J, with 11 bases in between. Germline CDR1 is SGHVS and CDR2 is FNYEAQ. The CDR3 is CASSLSDSSYNEQFF. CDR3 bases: TGTGCCAGCAGCTTAAGCGACAGTAGCTACAATGAGCAGTTCTTC.

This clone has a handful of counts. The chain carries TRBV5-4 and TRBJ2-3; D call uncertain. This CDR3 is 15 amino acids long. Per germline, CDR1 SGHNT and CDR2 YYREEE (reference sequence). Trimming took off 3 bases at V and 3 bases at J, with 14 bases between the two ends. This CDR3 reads CASSSGSGGTDTQYF. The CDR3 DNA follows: TGTGCCAGCAGCTCTGGCTCCGGTGGGACAGATACGCAGTATTTT.

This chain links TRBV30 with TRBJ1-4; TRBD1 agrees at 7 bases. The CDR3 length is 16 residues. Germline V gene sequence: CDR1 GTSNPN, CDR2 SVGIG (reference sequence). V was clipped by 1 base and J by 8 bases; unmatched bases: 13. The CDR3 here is CAWSGGTGGTAEKLFF. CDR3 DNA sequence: TGTGCCTGGAGTGGAGGGACTGGAGGGACAGCCGAAAAACTGTTTTTT.

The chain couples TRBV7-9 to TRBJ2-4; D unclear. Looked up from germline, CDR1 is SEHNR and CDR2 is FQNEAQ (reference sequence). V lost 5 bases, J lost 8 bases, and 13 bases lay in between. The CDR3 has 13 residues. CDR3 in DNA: TGTGCCAGCAGCCTGGAGCAAGAGGACATTCAGTACTTC. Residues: CASSLEQEDIQYF.

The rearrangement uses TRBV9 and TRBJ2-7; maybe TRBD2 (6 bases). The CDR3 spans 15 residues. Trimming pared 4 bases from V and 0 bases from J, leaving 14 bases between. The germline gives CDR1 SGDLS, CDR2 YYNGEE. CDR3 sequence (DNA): TGTGCCAGCAGCCAATGGGACGGGAGCTCCTACGAGCAGTACTTC. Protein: CASSQWDGSSYEQYF.

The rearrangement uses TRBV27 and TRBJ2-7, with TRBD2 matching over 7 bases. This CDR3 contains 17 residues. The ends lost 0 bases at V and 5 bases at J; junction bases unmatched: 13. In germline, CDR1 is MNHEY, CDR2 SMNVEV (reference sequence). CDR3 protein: CASSLSGWGGSGDEQYF. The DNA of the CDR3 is TGTGCCAGCAGTTTATCTGGCTGGGGGGGGTCGGGCGACGAGCAGTACTTC.

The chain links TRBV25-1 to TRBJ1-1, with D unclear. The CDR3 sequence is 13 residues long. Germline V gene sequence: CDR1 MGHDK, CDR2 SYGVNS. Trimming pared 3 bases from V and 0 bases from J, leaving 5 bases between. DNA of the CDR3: TGTGCCAGCAGTGACCTGATGAACACTGAAGCTTTCTTT. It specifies CASSDLMNTEAFF.

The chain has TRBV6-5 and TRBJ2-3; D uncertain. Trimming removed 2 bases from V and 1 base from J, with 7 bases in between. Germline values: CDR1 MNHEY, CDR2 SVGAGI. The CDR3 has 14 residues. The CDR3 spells CASSYGARTDTQYF. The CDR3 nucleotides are TGTGCCAGCAGTTACGGAGCGCGCACAGATACGCAGTATTTT.

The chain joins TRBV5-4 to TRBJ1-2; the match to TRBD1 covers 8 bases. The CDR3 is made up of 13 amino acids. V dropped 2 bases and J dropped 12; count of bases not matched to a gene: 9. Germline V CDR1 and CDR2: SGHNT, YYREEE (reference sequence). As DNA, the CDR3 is TGTGCCAGCAGCTTCCGAATGGGACAGGAACACACCTTC. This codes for CASSFRMGQEHTF.

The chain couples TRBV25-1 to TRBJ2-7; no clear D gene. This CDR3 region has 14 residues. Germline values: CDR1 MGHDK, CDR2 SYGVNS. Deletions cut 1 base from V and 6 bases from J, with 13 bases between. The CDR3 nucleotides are TGTGCCAGCAGTGAATGGGGTAGGTTGGGCGAGCAGTACTTC. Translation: CASSEWGRLGEQYF.

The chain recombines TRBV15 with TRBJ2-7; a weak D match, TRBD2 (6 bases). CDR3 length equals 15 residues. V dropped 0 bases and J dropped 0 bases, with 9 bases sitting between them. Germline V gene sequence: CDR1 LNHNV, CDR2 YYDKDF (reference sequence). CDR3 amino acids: CATSRDLGGSYEQYF. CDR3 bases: TGTGCCACCAGCAGAGATCTCGGGGGCTCCTACGAGCAGTACTTC.

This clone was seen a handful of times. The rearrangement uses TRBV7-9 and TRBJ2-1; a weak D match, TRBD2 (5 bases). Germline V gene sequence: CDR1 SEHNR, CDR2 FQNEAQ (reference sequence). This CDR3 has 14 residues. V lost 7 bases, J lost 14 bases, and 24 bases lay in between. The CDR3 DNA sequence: TGTGCCAGCACCGATTCCAGTGGAGGCGGAAAGGAGTTCTTC. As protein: CASTDSSGGGKEFF.

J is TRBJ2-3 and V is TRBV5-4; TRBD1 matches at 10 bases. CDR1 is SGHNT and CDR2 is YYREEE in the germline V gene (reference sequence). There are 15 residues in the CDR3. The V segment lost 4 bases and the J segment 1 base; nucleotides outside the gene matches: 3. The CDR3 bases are TGTGCCAGCAGCGCCGGGACAGGGGGCACAGATACGCAGTATTTT. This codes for CASSAGTGGTDTQYF.

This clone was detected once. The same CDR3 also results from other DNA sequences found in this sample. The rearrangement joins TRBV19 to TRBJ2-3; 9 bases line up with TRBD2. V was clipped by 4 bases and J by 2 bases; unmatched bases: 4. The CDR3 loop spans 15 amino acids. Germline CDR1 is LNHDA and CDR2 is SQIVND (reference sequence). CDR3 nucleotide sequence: TGTGCCAGTAGTACTCTAGCGGGGTTCACAGATACGCAGTATTTT. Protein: CASSTLAGFTDTQYF.

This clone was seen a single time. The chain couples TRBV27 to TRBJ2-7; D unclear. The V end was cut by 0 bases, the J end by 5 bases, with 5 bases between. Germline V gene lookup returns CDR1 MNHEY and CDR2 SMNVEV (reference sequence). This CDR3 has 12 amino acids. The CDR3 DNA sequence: TGTGCCAGCAGTTTATCTGGGCACGAGCAGTACTTC. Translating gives CASSLSGHEQYF.

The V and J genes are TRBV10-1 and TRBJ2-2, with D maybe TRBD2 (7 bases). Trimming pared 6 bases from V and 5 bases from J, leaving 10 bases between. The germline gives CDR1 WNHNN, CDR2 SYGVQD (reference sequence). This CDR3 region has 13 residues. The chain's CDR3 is CASSGGPTGELFF. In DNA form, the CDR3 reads TGCGCCAGCAGCGGGGGGCCGACCGGGGAGCTGTTTTTT.

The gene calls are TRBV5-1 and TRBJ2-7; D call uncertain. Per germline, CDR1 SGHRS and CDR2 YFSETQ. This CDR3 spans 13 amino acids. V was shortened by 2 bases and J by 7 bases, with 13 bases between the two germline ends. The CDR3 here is CASSFGRTWEQYF. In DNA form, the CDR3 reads TGCGCCAGCAGCTTTGGAAGGACGTGGGAGCAGTACTTC.

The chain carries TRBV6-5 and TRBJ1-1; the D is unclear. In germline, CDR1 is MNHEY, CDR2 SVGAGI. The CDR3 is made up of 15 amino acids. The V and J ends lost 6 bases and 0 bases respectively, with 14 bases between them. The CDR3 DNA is TGTGCCAGCAGCATGCGAGGGTACATGAACACTGAAGCTTTCTTT. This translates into CASSMRGYMNTEAFF.

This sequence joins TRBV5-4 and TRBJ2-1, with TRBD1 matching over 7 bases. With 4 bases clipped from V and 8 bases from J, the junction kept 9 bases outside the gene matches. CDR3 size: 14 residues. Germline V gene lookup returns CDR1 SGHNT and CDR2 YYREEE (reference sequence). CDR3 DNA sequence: TGTGCCAGCAGCGATGGGACAGCACCCCATGAGCAGTTCTTC. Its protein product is CASSDGTAPHEQFF.

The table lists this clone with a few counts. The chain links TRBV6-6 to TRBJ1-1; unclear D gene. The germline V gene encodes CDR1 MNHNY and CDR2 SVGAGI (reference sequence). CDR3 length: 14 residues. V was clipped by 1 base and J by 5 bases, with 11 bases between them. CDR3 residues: CASSYWAGNTEAFF. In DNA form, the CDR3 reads TGTGCCAGCAGTTACTGGGCAGGAAATACTGAAGCTTTCTTT.

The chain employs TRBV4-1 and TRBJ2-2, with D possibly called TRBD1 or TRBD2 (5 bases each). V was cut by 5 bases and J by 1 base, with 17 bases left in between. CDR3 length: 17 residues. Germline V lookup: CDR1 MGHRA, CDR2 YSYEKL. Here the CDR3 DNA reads TGCGCCAGCAGCAACCGCCGGGACCCTAAGAACACCGGGGAGCTGTTTTTT. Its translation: CASSNRRDPKNTGELFF.

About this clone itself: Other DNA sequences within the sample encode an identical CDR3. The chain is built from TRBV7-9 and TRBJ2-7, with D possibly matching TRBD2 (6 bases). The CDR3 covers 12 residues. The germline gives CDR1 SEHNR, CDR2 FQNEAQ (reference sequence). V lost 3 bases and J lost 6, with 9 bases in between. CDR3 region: CASSLDGGEQYF. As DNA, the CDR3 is TGTGCCAGCAGCTTGGACGGGGGCGAGCAGTACTTC.

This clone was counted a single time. In DNA, the CDR3 is TGTGCCAGCAGCTTAGTACCCGACAGGGGCTACGAGCAGTACTTC. This translates into CASSLVPDRGYEQYF. The chain couples TRBV7-9 to TRBJ2-7; 8 bases align to TRBD1. Germline V gene lookup returns CDR1 SEHNR and CDR2 FQNEAQ (reference sequence). CDR3 length: 15 residues. V trimming: 1 base; J trimming: 3 bases; junction bases outside the gene matches: 5.

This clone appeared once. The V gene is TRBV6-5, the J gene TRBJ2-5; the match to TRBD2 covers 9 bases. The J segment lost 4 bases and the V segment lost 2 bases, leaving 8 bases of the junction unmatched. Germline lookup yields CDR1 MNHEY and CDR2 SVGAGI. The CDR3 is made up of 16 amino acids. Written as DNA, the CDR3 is TGTGCCAGCAGTTACAAAGCGGGGGGCCTCTCAGAGACCCAGTACTTC. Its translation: CASSYKAGGLSETQYF.